This entry lists 6 T cell receptor beta chains sequenced from one sample in a study of PD-1 blockade in mismatch repair-deficient tumors. TCRdb's copy holds only in-frame clones and misses some; the assay was immunoSEQ multiplex PCR. The sample holds around 68,000 clones; approximately 78% are singletons and the top ten take roughly 5.5%. Source: peripheral blood, taken 2 weeks after starting pembrolizumab. The receptors derive from an adult with mismatch repair-deficient cancer.

This clone showed up just a few times. This chain links TRBV5-1 with TRBJ2-7, with a weak D call TRBD2 (6 bases). V lost 0 bases to trimming and J lost 6 bases, with 13 bases between them. CDR3 length: 14 amino acids. Germline V gene sequence: CDR1 SGHRS, CDR2 YFSETQ. Written as DNA, the CDR3 is TGCGCCAGCAGCTTGGACGGGGGAGGTGGCGAGCAGTACTTC. Translated: CASSLDGGGGEQYF.

This chain uses TRBV10-2 with TRBJ2-1; the match to TRBD2 covers 9 bases. The CDR3 contains 14 residues. Germline lookup yields CDR1 WSHSY and CDR2 SAAADI. V was clipped by 8 bases and J by 4 bases; unmatched bases: 6. The CDR3 here is CASVLAGSYNEQFF. The DNA for the CDR3 is TGCGCCAGCGTCCTAGCGGGATCTTACAATGAGCAGTTCTTC.

This clone was seen a handful of times. The rearrangement links TRBV5-1 to TRBJ1-4; the D gene is possibly TRBD1 (5 bases). CDR1 and CDR2 from the germline V gene are SGHRS and YFSETQ. The length of the CDR3 is 14 residues. Trimming stripped 3 bases from V and 8 bases from J, with 14 bases between. The CDR3, as DNA: TGCGCCAGCAGCTCAGGGCGGGGGGAAGAAAAACTGTTTTTT. It yields the protein CASSSGRGEEKLFF.

The J gene is TRBJ1-1, the V gene TRBV15; D is undetermined. V lost 0 bases and J 2 bases, leaving 13 bases between the germline ends. The germline V gene encodes CDR1 LNHNV and CDR2 YYDKDF (reference sequence). The CDR3 is 16 residues long. The CDR3 bases are TGTGCCACCAGCAGAGATGGAGGGAGGCCCAACACTGAAGCTTTCTTT. This translates into CATSRDGGRPNTEAFF.

The CDR3 sequence: CASEQGWANVLTF. CDR3 sequence (DNA): TGTGCCTCTGAACAGGGGTGGGCCAACGTCCTGACTTTC. The chain recombines TRBV30 with TRBJ2-6, with 7 bases matching TRBD1. Germline CDR1 and CDR2: GTSNPN and SVGIG (reference sequence). V dropped 7 bases and J dropped 5; count of bases not matched to a gene: 5. The CDR3 totals 13 residues. The complete variable domain, with remaining parts taken from reference TRBV30 and TRBJ2-6, reads SQTIHQWPATLVQPVGSPLSLECTVEGTSNPNLYWYRQAAGRGLQLLFYSVGIGQISSEVPQNLSASRPQDRQFILSSKKLLLSDSGFYLCASEQGWANVLTFGAGSRLTVL.

This chain links TRBV30 with TRBJ2-7; D is unclear. This CDR3 has 14 amino acids. The germline V gene has CDR1 GTSNPN and CDR2 SVGIG (reference sequence). Trimming cost V 2 bases and J 1 base, with 12 bases left between them. The CDR3 protein is CAWSPRTDSYEQYF. DNA of the CDR3: TGTGCCTGGAGTCCCCGGACGGATTCCTACGAGCAGTACTTC.